A selection of T cell receptor beta chains follows, all from one sample in a study of blood T cell repertoires in COVID-19. Only in-frame clones appear in the TCRdb table, and some are missing; sequencing was by immunoSEQ multiplex PCR. This table holds some 44,000 clones, 87% found once. The specimen was peripheral blood. All receptors derive from a man in his 60s with active COVID-19. Both conserved end residues are part of each CDR3. Each record gives: J gene, D gene, V gene, clone size, CDR3 protein, CDR3 DNA. The D gene is left open where the match is weak. Expanded clones are given a class, and other clones once, few, many or no size at all.

TRBJ2-1	TRBD2	TRBV27	once	CASSSTGLAGGPQYNEQFF	TGTGCCAGCAGTTCGACCGGACTAGCGGGAGGGCCTCAGTACAATGAGCAGTTCTTC
TRBJ1-2	.	TRBV5-1	.	CASSDTRDSANGYTF	TGCGCCAGCAGCGATACCAGGGACTCCGCTAATGGCTACACCTTC
TRBJ1-6	.	TRBV11-1	.	CASSLTRGSPLHF	TGTGCCAGCAGCTTAACTCGAGGGTCACCCCTCCACTTT
TRBJ2-7	TRBD1	TRBV3-1/TRBV3-2	few	CASSQGDRGDEQYF	TGTGCCAGCAGCCAAGGGGACAGGGGAGACGAGCAGTACTTC
TRBJ2-1	TRBD2	TRBV27	few	CASSLGIGLAGIDEQFF	TGTGCCAGCAGTTTGGGGATAGGACTAGCGGGAATCGATGAGCAGTTCTTC
TRBJ2-5	.	TRBV3-1/TRBV3-2	once	CASSPVQETQYF	TGTGCCAGCAGCCCCGTCCAAGAGACCCAGTACTTC
TRBJ2-5	TRBD1	TRBV5-1	once	CASRKDRVETQYF	TGCGCCAGCAGAAAAGACAGGGTAGAGACCCAGTACTTC
TRBJ2-2	TRBD2	TRBV5-5	.	CASSLRAGGQGTGELFF	TGTGCCAGCAGCTTGCGAGCGGGAGGGCAAGGCACCGGGGAGCTGTTTTTT
TRBJ2-3	.	TRBV7-3	.	CASSSQGASTDTQYF	TGTGCCAGCAGCTCGCAAGGGGCAAGCACAGATACGCAGTATTTT
TRBJ1-5	TRBD1	TRBV19	.	CASSIPGQGTQPQHF	TGTGCCAGTAGTATTCCGGGACAGGGCACTCAGCCCCAGCATTTT
TRBJ1-4	.	TRBV28	.	CASSFRSVGGDEKLFF	TGTGCCAGCAGTTTTCGGTCGGTGGGGGGGGATGAAAAACTGTTTTTT
TRBJ1-1	.	TRBV9	few	CASSPAVVAEAFF	TGTGCCAGCAGCCCCGCGGTGGTCGCTGAAGCTTTCTTT
TRBJ2-7	.	TRBV7-2	.	CASSIPPGSPYEQYF	TGTGCCAGCAGCATACCCCCGGGATCCCCCTACGAGCAGTACTTC
TRBJ1-2	TRBD1	TRBV4-1	.	CASSPRQGRYGYTF	TGCGCCAGCAGCCCCCGACAGGGACGGTATGGCTACACCTTC
TRBJ1-1	TRBD1	TRBV7-2	.	CASSPRPGQTNTEAFF	TGTGCCAGCAGCCCGCGCCCGGGACAGACGAACACTGAAGCTTTCTTT
TRBJ2-7	.	TRBV10-2	.	CASSENRLYEQYF	TGCGCCAGCAGTGAGAACAGGCTGTACGAGCAGTACTTC
TRBJ2-4	.	TRBV7-9	.	CASSPGGTVAKNIQYF	TGTGCCAGCAGCCCAGGGGGGACAGTAGCCAAAAACATTCAGTACTTC
TRBJ2-7	.	TRBV6-1	.	CASSEPGRFTYEQYF	TGTGCCAGCAGTGAACCAGGCCGCTTTACCTACGAGCAGTACTTC
TRBJ2-2	.	TRBV6-2/TRBV6-3	once	CASSYGRGGFGELFF	TGTGCCAGCAGTTACGGGAGGGGGGGATTCGGGGAGCTGTTTTTT
TRBJ1-6	TRBD1	TRBV5-4	.	CASSGTGTSGGSPLHF	TGTGCCAGCAGCGGAACTGGGACCTCAGGGGGTTCACCCCTCCACTTT
TRBJ2-5	.	TRBV5-1	.	CASSLPQETQYF	TGCGCCAGCAGCTTGCCTCAAGAGACCCAGTACTTC
TRBJ2-3	.	TRBV6-2/TRBV6-3	.	CASSYGALLGVGTDTQYF	TGTGCCAGCAGTTACGGGGCGTTATTGGGTGTGGGCACAGATACGCAGTATTTT
TRBJ2-6	.	TRBV7-3	.	CASSLIEGTAGANVLTF	TGTGCCAGCAGCTTAATTGAGGGAACGGCTGGGGCCAACGTCCTGACTTTC
TRBJ2-7	TRBD2	TRBV20-1	.	CSASSGTSGAYEQYF	TGCAGTGCTAGTTCTGGCACTAGCGGGGCCTACGAGCAGTACTTC
TRBJ2-3	TRBD2	TRBV12-5	.	CASGTGASGSDTQYF	TGTGCTAGTGGCACCGGGGCTAGCGGGAGTGACACGCAGTATTTT
TRBJ2-2	.	TRBV7-6	.	CASSNLGGELFF	TGTGCCAGCAGCAACCTCGGCGGGGAGCTGTTTTTT
TRBJ2-2	.	TRBV5-1	.	CASSLSVNGANTGELFF	TGCGCCAGCAGCTTGTCGGTGAACGGAGCGAACACCGGGGAGCTGTTTTTT
TRBJ2-5	.	TRBV12-3/TRBV12-4	.	CASSQGGVETQYF	TGTGCCAGCAGTCAGGGCGGGGTGGAGACCCAGTACTTC
TRBJ1-1	.	TRBV6-5	.	CASRDERDTEAFF	TGTGCCAGCAGGGACGAGAGGGACACTGAAGCTTTCTTT
TRBJ2-1	TRBD2	TRBV18	.	CASSPPGLAGEGEFF	TGTGCCAGCTCACCACCGGGACTAGCGGGAGAAGGGGAGTTCTTC
TRBJ2-1	.	TRBV1	few	CTSSQEGVGRDYNEQFF	TGCACCAGCAGCCAAGAAGGGGTCGGGAGGGACTACAATGAGCAGTTCTTC
TRBJ2-7	.	TRBV7-9	.	CASSSAGRGSSYEQYF	TGTGCCAGCAGCTCAGCGGGGAGGGGGTCCTCCTACGAGCAGTACTTC
TRBJ1-5	TRBD1	TRBV16	.	CASSQFTGEQPQHF	TGTGCCAGCAGCCAATTCACAGGGGAGCAGCCCCAGCATTTT
TRBJ2-2	TRBD2	TRBV3-1/TRBV3-2	.	CASSPGGVGTGELFF	TGTGCCAGCAGCCCCGGGGGGGTCGGAACCGGGGAGCTGTTTTTT
TRBJ2-5	TRBD1	TRBV7-8	.	CASSFTGEETQYF	TGTGCCAGCAGTTTCACAGGGGAAGAGACCCAGTACTTC
TRBJ2-3	TRBD1	TRBV5-4	.	CASSAYRDRGTDTQYF	TGTGCCAGCAGCGCTTACCGGGACAGGGGTACAGATACGCAGTATTTT
TRBJ2-7	TRBD1	TRBV7-6	.	CASSPQGAKSEEQYF	TGTGCCAGCAGCCCCCAGGGGGCTAAATCTGAAGAGCAGTACTTC
TRBJ1-4	.	TRBV9	.	CASSVGAGNTNEKLFF	TGTGCCAGCAGCGTAGGTGCAGGGAATACTAATGAAAAACTGTTTTTT
TRBJ1-3	TRBD1	TRBV19	.	CASRRQGAMISGNTIYF	TGTGCCAGTAGAAGACAGGGGGCAATGATCTCTGGAAACACCATATATTTT
TRBJ2-7	TRBD2	TRBV7-6	.	CASSLREGEQYF	TGTGCCAGCAGCTTAAGGGAGGGCGAGCAGTACTTC
TRBJ2-5	TRBD2	TRBV4-1	once	CASSRGAGGLETQYF	TGCGCCAGCAGCCGGGGAGCGGGAGGGCTAGAGACCCAGTACTTC
TRBJ1-1	TRBD1	TRBV11-2	.	CASSQVTGGTEAFF	TGTGCCAGCAGCCAAGTGACAGGGGGAACTGAAGCTTTCTTT
TRBJ1-2	.	TRBV5-6	.	CASSLGGEWSGYTF	TGTGCCAGCAGCTTGGGCGGGGAATGGAGTGGCTACACCTTC
TRBJ2-5	TRBD1	TRBV2	.	CASRQGSETQYF	TGTGCCAGCCGACAGGGATCAGAGACCCAGTACTTC
TRBJ2-5	.	TRBV23-1	once	CASSPESPQGIEETQYF	TGCGCCAGCAGTCCCGAAAGCCCACAGGGTATAGAAGAGACCCAGTACTTC
TRBJ2-1	TRBD2	TRBV7-2	once	CASSSLAGGRDNEQFF	TGTGCCAGCAGCAGTTTAGCGGGAGGGCGGGACAATGAGCAGTTCTTC
TRBJ1-2	.	TRBV7-8	.	CASSPSQGGYTF	TGTGCCAGCAGCCCCTCCCAGGGTGGCTACACCTTC
TRBJ1-2	TRBD1	TRBV7-2	.	CASSLRTGQRGYTF	TGTGCCAGCAGCCTAAGGACGGGACAGCGAGGCTACACCTTC
TRBJ2-3	TRBD2	TRBV5-1	.	CASRPPASGGVTDTQYF	TGCGCCAGCAGGCCGCCCGCTAGCGGGGGGGTCACAGATACGCAGTATTTT
TRBJ1-5	.	TRBV19	.	CASSIDPGAISQPQHF	TGTGCCAGTAGTATAGACCCTGGGGCCATCAGTCAGCCCCAGCATTTT
TRBJ2-7	.	TRBV7-2	once	CASSRLVHEQYF	TGTGCCAGCAGCCGACTAGTTCACGAGCAGTACTTC
TRBJ1-1	TRBD1	TRBV7-9	.	CASSLDRGHDEAFF	TGTGCCAGCAGCTTAGACAGGGGGCATGATGAAGCTTTCTTT
TRBJ1-4	.	TRBV2	once	CASKQGVNNEKLFF	TGTGCCAGCAAACAGGGTGTCAATAATGAAAAACTGTTTTTT